What follows describes a single TCR beta chain. Its antigen is not yet known. One end of the junction varies from germline; a read error may be responsible. The source of the sample is a study of OX40 agonist ivuxolimab in advanced cancers. About the study as a whole: Ivuxolimab, which targeted the costimulatory receptor OX40 (CD134), was an agonistic, fully human IgG2 monoclonal antibody. The paper covers the monotherapy dose-escalation part of the phase I ivuxolimab trial, which included N of about 51 patients. Partial responses were achieved by three dose-escalation patients, of whom one had hepatocellular carcinoma and two had cutaneous melanoma. Intravenous ivuxolimab was administered to patients every 2 weeks at six dose levels: 0.01, 0.1, 0.3, 1.5, 3 and 10 mg/kg. In the dose-escalation cohort, 75% to 90% of patients were male, and the mean age was 60 years with a range of about 23 to 79. The point of sequencing TCRbeta in the periphery was to test whether ivuxolimab changed TCR sequence diversity and drove clonal T-cell expansion. Patients were allowed to have had prior anti-PD-1, anti-PD-L1 or anti-CTLA-4 therapy, and roughly two fifths of the dose-escalation patients had been treated with checkpoint inhibitors. Of the roughly 50 dose-escalation patients, hepatocellular carcinoma was present in 19, melanoma in about 15, renal cell carcinoma in 9 and head and neck cancer in 9. Broader findings and caveats from the paper: In partial responders in the 0.1-3.0 mg/kg groups, normalized peripheral clonal expansion was found to be among the lowest, especially among CD8+ T cells. Low levels of normalized T-cell clonal expansion were also seen in some patients who did not respond. Which antigens the clonally expanded peripheral T cells were specific for was not determined. At doses of 0.1 to 3.0 mg/kg, clonal expansion of both CD4+ and CD8+ blood T cells was observed from baseline to week 6. On average, CD8+ T cells showed more expanded clones than CD4+ T cells after ivuxolimab.

Patients with autoimmune disease history or receiving systemic immunosuppression were excluded from the trial. In every dose cohort, peripheral blood was drawn for TCR sequencing at baseline, cycle 4 day 1, and cycle 7 day 1. Samples came from an open-label, multicenter, first-in-human phase I dose-escalation trial of ivuxolimab. Adults with locally advanced or metastatic melanoma, renal cell, hepatocellular, or head and neck squamous cell carcinoma were enrolled in the trial. Before TCR sequencing, CD4+ T cells and CD8+ T cells from peripheral blood were sorted into separate populations. Looking up the germline V gene yields CDR1 KGHSH and CDR2 LQKENI. Spanning cysteine to phenylalanine, the CDR3 consists of 14 amino acids. Just CDR3 DNA is preserved here, 42 bases in frame from base 1. For sequencing of the TCRbeta CDR3 region, genomic DNA was extracted from the sorted cells. TCRbeta CDR3 regions were sequenced using the immunoSEQ Assay. TCRdb took over this immuneACCESS table, retaining in-frame rearrangements with V and J assigned. Such tables are incomplete; in checked studies, under half of the missing clones stem from an unresolved V gene, and the remainder is unexplained. The sample contains 70,000 to 80,000 clones, 92% of them found a single time. The ten top clones hold 0.44% of the sample.

The sample was CD4+ or CD8+ T cells sorted from blood, taken in a trial of the OX40 agonist ivuxolimab. This receptor was obtained from an adult with an advanced solid tumor such as melanoma, head and neck, liver or kidney cancer. The sequence is built from TRBV18 and TRBJ1-4; possibly the D gene is TRBD1, per 5 matching bases. The nucleotide sequence reads TGTGCCAGCTCTCCACAGGCAACTAATGAAAAACTGTTTTTT. Its protein product is CASSPQATNEKLFF.